A single sample gave rise to the 17 T cell receptor beta chains below, sequenced in a study of siplizumab effects on memory and regulatory T cells. The protocol was immunoSEQ multiplex PCR, while the TCRdb copy is restricted to in-frame clones and leaves out a portion. The sample shows 100,000 or so clones, 80% to 95% of them seen only once. The sequenced material came from non-Treg CD4+ T cells sorted from blood. These receptors originate from a human donor in good health.

The J gene is TRBJ1-5, the V gene TRBV6-1; D might be TRBD1 (5 bases). The CDR3 totals 13 residues. Germline V gives CDR1 MNHNS, CDR2 SASEGT. The V end lost 7 bases, the J end lost 0 bases, and 7 bases lay between the germline ends. CDR3 bases: TGTGCCAGCAAGACAGATAGCAATCAGCCCCAGCATTTT. Its translation: CASKTDSNQPQHF.

This clone was counted once. The chain couples TRBV7-9 to TRBJ2-5; weak D call: TRBD1 (6 bases). The ends were cut back, 6 bases at V and 5 bases at J, with 16 bases in the middle. The germline V gene encodes CDR1 SEHNR and CDR2 FQNEAQ (reference sequence). The CDR3 contains 14 residues. The CDR3 coding sequence is TGTGCCAGCAGGCCCGGGACACTGGGGGAGACCCAGTACTTC. It yields the protein CASRPGTLGETQYF.

The rearrangement links TRBV6-5 to TRBJ1-3, with D unclear. The CDR3 consists of 15 residues. Trimming took off 7 bases at V and 1 base at J, with 14 bases between the two ends. The germline CDR1 and CDR2 sequences are MNHEY and SVGAGI. This CDR3 reads CASTPGLFSGNTIYF. The CDR3 nucleotides are TGTGCCAGCACCCCAGGACTTTTTTCTGGAAACACCATATATTTT.

The chain carries TRBV6-6 and TRBJ1-4, with 7 nucleotides matching TRBD1. The V gene end was trimmed by 6 bases and the J gene end by 6 bases; junction bases not matched to a gene: 13. Germline CDR1 MNHNY, CDR2 SVGAGI (reference sequence). The CDR3 totals 16 residues. In nucleotides, the CDR3 is TGTGCCAGCAGAATTGGGCAGGGGGTGGTAGATGAAAAACTGTTTTTT. Translated: CASRIGQGVVDEKLFF.

The chain is built from TRBV7-9 and TRBJ1-1; D is possibly TRBD1 (6 bases). Germline V gene sequence: CDR1 SEHNR, CDR2 FQNEAQ (reference sequence). The CDR3 is made up of 14 amino acids. The V gene lost 7 bases and the J gene lost 2 bases, with 14 bases spanning the gap. The DNA for the CDR3 is TGTGCCAGCACCCCGGACAGACTAAACACTGAAGCTTTCTTT. It codes for CASTPDRLNTEAFF.

The chain links TRBV5-4 to TRBJ2-3; perhaps TRBD2 as D (7 bases). CDR3 length equals 15 residues. The V end lost 5 bases, the J end lost 2 bases, and 15 bases lay between the germline ends. Looked up from germline, CDR1 is SGHNT and CDR2 is YYREEE (reference sequence). CDR3 DNA sequence: TGTGCCAGCAGTTCGGGGGGCCGGTACACAGATACGCAGTATTTT. This gives the protein CASSSGGRYTDTQYF.

The chain uses TRBV6-6 and TRBJ2-6; D is perhaps TRBD2 (6 bases). V lost 11 bases and J lost 4, with 18 bases in between. Germline V gene sequence: CDR1 MNHNY, CDR2 SVGAGI (reference sequence). This CDR3 has 15 residues. In DNA, the CDR3 is TGTGCCGCCTCGGCGGGGCCGAGGGGGGCCAACGTCCTGACTTTC. Its translation: CAASAGPRGANVLTF.

This clone was recorded a few times. The rearrangement uses TRBV19 and TRBJ1-2; D is uncertain. Per germline, CDR1 LNHDA and CDR2 SQIVND (reference sequence). The CDR3 has 13 amino acids. The V gene lost 5 bases and the J gene lost 4 bases, with 11 bases spanning the gap. As DNA, the CDR3 is TGTGCCAGTAGTGACGGACGGGCCTATGGCTACACCTTC. Translation gives CASSDGRAYGYTF.

CDR3 in amino acids: CASSRNPGSGPLETQYF. In nucleotides, the CDR3 is TGTGCCAGCAGCCGAAACCCAGGGAGCGGTCCGTTGGAGACCCAGTACTTC. The chain has TRBV7-9 and TRBJ2-5; D assignment may be TRBD1 or TRBD2 (5 bases each). The ends were cut back, 5 bases at V and 5 bases at J, with 24 bases in the middle. In germline, CDR1 is SEHNR, CDR2 FQNEAQ (reference sequence). The CDR3 has 17 residues.

V and J are TRBV5-4 and TRBJ2-1; 7 bases align to TRBD1. With 0 bases clipped from V and 4 bases from J, the junction kept 4 bases outside the gene matches. This CDR3 has 15 residues. Germline V lookup: CDR1 SGHNT, CDR2 YYREEE (reference sequence). The CDR3 bases are TGTGCCAGCAGCTTGGGGGGACAGAGTTACAATGAGCAGTTCTTC. Protein sequence: CASSLGGQSYNEQFF.

The chain combines TRBV30 with TRBJ1-3; the D is unclear. V lost 2 bases to trimming and J lost 0 bases, with 8 bases between them. The CDR3 has 14 amino acids. Germline CDR1 and CDR2: GTSNPN and SVGIG (reference sequence). For the CDR3, the DNA is TGTGCCTGGAGTTTCGATAGCTCTGGAAACACCATATATTTT. Translated: CAWSFDSSGNTIYF.

V gene TRBV5-1 combines with J gene TRBJ2-7, with D possibly TRBD2 on 7 matching bases. Germline-derived CDR1 and CDR2 are SGHRS and YFSETQ. The CDR3 sequence is 14 residues long. The V end was cut by 1 base, the J end by 2 bases, with 10 bases between. CDR3 protein: CASSLLGGPYEQYF. Here the CDR3 DNA reads TGCGCCAGCAGCTTGCTGGGGGGGCCCTACGAGCAGTACTTC. The complete variable domain, with remaining parts taken from reference TRBV5-1 and TRBJ2-7, reads KAGVTQTPRYLIKTRGQQVTLSCSPISGHRSVSWYQQTPGQGLQFLFEYFSETQRNKGNFPGRFSGRQFSNSRSEMNVSTLELGDSALYLCASSLLGGPYEQYFGPGTRLTVT.

The rearrangement uses TRBV27 and TRBJ2-3; 7 bases fit TRBD2. Looked up from germline, CDR1 is MNHEY and CDR2 is SMNVEV (reference sequence). The CDR3 loop spans 16 amino acids. Germline trimming cut 3 bases from V and 1 base from J; bases unmatched to any gene: 7. Here the CDR3 DNA reads TGTGCCAGCAGTTTTTCAGGTCGGGGGGGCACAGATACGCAGTATTTT. It encodes CASSFSGRGGTDTQYF.

The rearrangement links TRBV6-6 to TRBJ2-1, with D perhaps matching TRBD2 (5 bases). The CDR3 is 15 amino acids. Germline CDR1 and CDR2: MNHNY and SVGAGI (reference sequence). V lost 7 bases and J 5 bases, leaving 18 bases between the germline ends. CDR3 nucleotides: TGTGCCAGCACAAACCCAGCTACTAGGAACAATGAGCAGTTCTTC. It codes for CASTNPATRNNEQFF.

This chain connects TRBV9 to TRBJ2-1; weak D call: TRBD1 (6 bases). Germline-derived CDR1 and CDR2 are SGDLS and YYNGEE. The V end was cut by 3 bases, the J end by 8 bases, with 21 bases between. The length of the CDR3 is 16 residues. The CDR3 protein is CASSEQPLQGYDEQFF. CDR3 bases: TGTGCCAGCAGCGAACAACCTTTACAGGGATACGATGAGCAGTTCTTC.

This clone was detected only a few times. The CDR3 protein is CAISSGTGVDGYTF. The CDR3, as DNA: TGTGCCATCAGTTCCGGGACAGGGGTGGATGGCTACACCTTC. The chain joins TRBV10-3 to TRBJ1-2, with 10 bases matching TRBD1. Losses at the gene ends were 5 bases for V and 6 bases for J; bases not matched to a gene: 6. Germline V gives CDR1 ENHRY, CDR2 SYGVKD. This CDR3 has 14 amino acids.

The rearrangement links TRBV18 to TRBJ2-7; 9 nucleotides align to TRBD1. CDR3 length equals 15 residues. CDR1 KGHSH and CDR2 LQKENI come from the germline V gene. Germline trimming cut 3 bases from V and 4 bases from J; bases unmatched to any gene: 7. CDR3 nucleotide sequence: TGTGCCAGCTCACCGGGACAGGGTGGATCTTACGAGCAGTACTTC. This translates into CASSPGQGGSYEQYF.